This is a list of T cell receptor beta chains from one sample in a study of cytomegalovirus exposure and HLA in healthy donors. Data came from immunoSEQ multiplex PCR; TCRdb stores just in-frame clones and leaves some out. The sample carries approximately 90,000 clones, about 80% recorded once. The sequenced sample was PBMCs. These receptors all stem from a male donor in good health and CMV-seronegative. Each CDR3 is given with its conserved first and last residue. Expanded clones are given a class, and other clones once, few, many or no size at all.

TRBJ2-1 . TRBV6-6 CASSPSGTGNEQFF
TRBJ1-4 . TRBV2 CASSYQGDEKLFF
TRBJ1-5 . TRBV9 CASSVAGLTHNQPQHF
TRBJ2-3 . TRBV6-6 CASSYSGGPADTQYF
TRBJ2-2 . TRBV2 CAGGQGGTGELFF
TRBJ1-1 few TRBV7-9 CASRGGTGGKNTEAFF
TRBJ1-5 . TRBV18 CASSPATGPNQPQHF
TRBJ2-5 . TRBV12-2 CASRLGEGGRPDQETQYF
TRBJ2-1 . TRBV4-1 CASSPQGSSYNEQFF
TRBJ2-5 few TRBV7-7 CASSSGRAFQETQYF
TRBJ2-7 . TRBV5-6 CASSFDQGYEQYF
TRBJ2-1 . TRBV27 CASGSGLSNEQFF
TRBJ2-3 . TRBV18 CASVKGNPTDTQYF
TRBJ2-3 once TRBV5-1 CASSPGLGEVQYF
TRBJ2-7 . TRBV7-2 CASNRGGMGYEQYF
TRBJ2-7 . TRBV7-9 CSSSLAVFVTRGYEQYF
TRBJ2-7 . TRBV9 CASSSSPTSYEQYF
TRBJ2-2 . TRBV9 CASSVAPQGNTGELFF
TRBJ2-7 . TRBV28 CASSFGGTYEQYF
TRBJ1-6 once TRBV7-2 CASSLQGGNSPLHF
TRBJ2-7 . TRBV27 CASSLFLETGVLSYEQYF
TRBJ1-2 few TRBV18 CASSPAGESGYTF
TRBJ2-7 . TRBV4-1 CASSQLTGSSYEQYF
TRBJ2-2 few TRBV27 CASSRRTGKAGELFF
TRBJ1-4 . TRBV4-3 CASSPFGTVNEKLFF
TRBJ2-7 . TRBV27 CASSKNREGSYEQYF
TRBJ2-7 . TRBV10-3 CAILSEGEQYF
TRBJ1-4 . TRBV7-2 CASSRDGTGRNEKLFF
TRBJ1-5 . TRBV4-3 CASSQSGQRQPQHF
TRBJ2-6 . TRBV5-6 CASNARDSVSGANVLTF
TRBJ2-7 . TRBV6-5 CASSYTPGQAYEQYF
TRBJ2-7 . TRBV23-1 CASRGVEAYEQYF
TRBJ1-1 . TRBV6-5 CASSTGTGYTEAFF
TRBJ1-2 . TRBV7-9 CASEATGTPLGYTF